A single sample gave rise to the 18 T cell receptor beta chains below, sequenced in a study of T cell responses to AZD1222 COVID-19 vaccine. TCRdb's copy holds only in-frame clones and misses some; the assay was immunoSEQ multiplex PCR. The sample holds about 140,000 clones, 70% to 90% seen once. This specimen consisted of peripheral blood, obtained on day 0 of AZD1222 vaccination. Receptors originate from an adult in good health.

V gene TRBV9 combines with J gene TRBJ2-6; TRBD1 might be the D (6 bases). The CDR3 sequence is 16 residues long. Germline assignment: CDR1 SGDLS and CDR2 YYNGEE. Trimming took 2 bases from V and 2 from J, leaving 11 bases between them. As DNA, the CDR3 is TGTGCCAGCAGCGTCAGGGGTGCAGCTGGGGCCAACGTCCTGACTTTC. Its protein is CASSVRGAAGANVLTF.

CDR3 region: CASSGDRIPNYGYTF. The CDR3 nucleotides read TGTGCCAGCAGCGGGGACAGGATCCCTAACTATGGCTACACCTTC. The rearrangement uses TRBV9 and TRBJ1-2, with TRBD1 identical over 8 bases. The trim removed 3 bases at V and 0 bases at J, leaving 4 bases unmatched. The CDR3 extends over 15 amino acids. Germline V gene data show CDR1 as SGDLS and CDR2 as YYNGEE.

The chain combines TRBV5-1 with TRBJ1-6; D uncertain. CDR3 length: 16 amino acids. V gave up 0 bases and J gave up 5 bases, with 12 bases separating them. Germline-derived CDR1 and CDR2 are SGHRS and YFSETQ. This CDR3 reads CASSLVPSINNSPLHF. The CDR3, as DNA: TGCGCCAGCAGCTTGGTACCTTCAATTAATAATTCACCCCTCCACTTT.

The V call is TRBV5-1, the J call TRBJ2-7; 9 nucleotides align to TRBD2. V gave up 3 bases and J gave up 3 bases; unmatched junction bases: 7. Germline loops: CDR1 SGHRS, CDR2 YFSETQ. The length of the CDR3 is 15 residues. CDR3: CASSSPGREGYEQYF. CDR3 sequence (DNA): TGCGCCAGCAGCTCTCCCGGGCGGGAGGGCTACGAGCAGTACTTC.

V gene TRBV7-2 combines with J gene TRBJ2-5, with D unclear. This CDR3 spans 14 amino acids. The germline V gene has CDR1 SGHTA and CDR2 FQGNSA. V lost 3 bases and J lost 0, with 8 bases in between. The CDR3 DNA follows: TGTGCCAGCAGCTTGACGTGGGACCAAGAGACCCAGTACTTC. Protein product: CASSLTWDQETQYF.

The gene calls are TRBV5-6 and TRBJ1-2, with D unclear. CDR1 and CDR2 (germline): SGHDT, YYEEEE. V was pared by 5 bases and J by 1 base, with 9 bases between. The CDR3 extends over 13 amino acids. The CDR3 sequence is CASRLESNYGYTF. The CDR3 DNA reads TGTGCCAGCAGACTTGAGAGTAACTATGGCTACACCTTC.

This chain connects TRBV7-8 to TRBJ1-3; D unresolved. This CDR3 contains 14 residues. Germline CDR1 is SGHVS and CDR2 is FQNEAQ. Trimming stripped 1 base from V and 2 bases from J, with 6 bases between. CDR3 loop: CASSLGATGNTIYF. The CDR3 region has the DNA TGTGCCAGCAGCTTAGGGGCAACTGGAAACACCATATATTTT.

The chain recombines TRBV27 with TRBJ1-5; TRBD1 agrees at 9 bases. This CDR3 is 15 amino acids long. The germline V gene encodes CDR1 MNHEY and CDR2 SMNVEV (reference sequence). The junction had 10 bases not matched to a gene; V was cut back by 8 bases and J by 5 bases. As DNA, the CDR3 is TGTGCCAGCGCCCTGACAGGGGGGTTCGATCAGCCCCAGCATTTT. It encodes CASALTGGFDQPQHF.

The rearrangement links TRBV10-2 to TRBJ2-7; 10 positions agree with TRBD1. The CDR3 loop spans 12 amino acids. With V trimmed by 8 bases and J by 2 bases, 0 bases remained unmatched. Germline V gives CDR1 WSHSY, CDR2 SAAADI. CDR3 sequence: CASGQGAYEQYF. The CDR3 coding sequence is TGCGCCAGCGGACAGGGGGCCTACGAGCAGTACTTC.

The J gene is TRBJ1-5, the V gene TRBV27, with 8 bases aligning to TRBD1. Germline V CDR1 and CDR2: MNHEY, SMNVEV (reference sequence). The V gene end was trimmed by 9 bases and the J gene end by 11 bases; junction bases not matched to a gene: 6. The CDR3 extends over 11 amino acids. This chain's CDR3 is CASRQGKSQHF. CDR3 in DNA: TGTGCCAGTCGACAGGGGAAGTCCCAGCATTTT.

The CDR3 sequence is CASRRRALKRTYQETQYF. Written as DNA, the CDR3 is TGTGCCAGCCGTCGCAGGGCTCTTAAACGCACCTACCAAGAGACCCAGTACTTC. The V call is TRBV28, the J call TRBJ2-5, with a possible D match to TRBD1 (5 bases). V was shortened by 8 bases and J by 0 bases, with 25 bases between the two germline ends. The CDR3 totals 18 residues. From germline, CDR1 is MDHEN and CDR2 SYDVKM.

This chain uses TRBV19 with TRBJ2-4; D possibly corresponds to TRBD1 (5 bases). This CDR3 has 15 residues. Trimming left V 6 bases short and J 0 bases short, with 12 bases between. Germline CDR1 reads LNHDA; CDR2 reads SQIVND (reference sequence). In DNA, the CDR3 is TGTGCCAGTAGCTCACAGGCTATAGCCAAAAACATTCAGTACTTC. Translation: CASSSQAIAKNIQYF.

The V gene is TRBV20-1, the J gene TRBJ2-2, with D perhaps TRBD2 (6 bases). This CDR3 comprises 15 residues. In germline, CDR1 is DFQATT, CDR2 SNEGSKA (reference sequence). The V end lost 3 bases, the J end lost 8 bases, and 19 bases lay between the germline ends. The CDR3 nucleotides are TGCAGTGCTAGTTCGGCTGCTCCGGGGGTAGGGGAGCTGTTTTTT. Its protein is CSASSAAPGVGELFF.

This clone was counted once. CDR3 sequence: CASIGGGSYNEQFF. As DNA, the CDR3 is TGTGCCAGCATTGGGGGTGGCTCCTACAATGAGCAGTTCTTC. The rearrangement joins TRBV27 to TRBJ2-1; D might be TRBD1 or TRBD2, each matching 5 bases. The CDR3 consists of 14 residues. The V end lost 7 bases, the J end lost 0 bases, and 10 bases lay between the germline ends. Per the germline V gene, CDR1 is MNHEY and CDR2 is SMNVEV (reference sequence).

This clone was counted once. This sequence joins TRBV18 and TRBJ2-3; unclear D gene. The CDR3 contains 12 residues. V was clipped by 3 bases and J by 4 bases, with 5 bases between them. Germline V gene sequence: CDR1 KGHSH, CDR2 LQKENI. Written as DNA, the CDR3 is TGTGCCAGCTCACCGCAGTCAGATACGCAGTATTTT. It codes for CASSPQSDTQYF.

The chain combines TRBV20-1 with TRBJ1-5; D uncertain. The CDR3 spans 10 residues. From germline, CDR1 is DFQATT and CDR2 SNEGSKA (reference sequence). The germline V and J ends were trimmed by 6 bases and 4 bases, with 4 bases remaining between them. For the CDR3, the DNA is TGCAGTGCCCATAATCAGCCCCAGCATTTT. Amino acids: CSAHNQPQHF.

This chain connects TRBV25-1 to TRBJ2-1; D unresolved. CDR1 and CDR2 (germline): MGHDK, SYGVNS. The ends were cut back, 5 bases at V and 3 bases at J, with 5 bases in the middle. CDR3 length: 12 amino acids. CDR3 in amino acids: CASSHDYNEQFF. The CDR3 DNA follows: TGTGCCAGCAGTCATGACTACAATGAGCAGTTCTTC.

This clone was seen a handful of times. J is TRBJ1-5 and V is TRBV19; weak D call: TRBD1 (6 bases). The germline V gene encodes CDR1 LNHDA and CDR2 SQIVND (reference sequence). This CDR3 contains 15 residues. V gave up 4 bases and J gave up 7 bases, with 17 bases separating them. This CDR3 is CASSTPRGGGQPQHF. CDR3 nucleotides: TGTGCCAGTAGTACCCCCCGGGGAGGGGGACAGCCCCAGCATTTT. Combining the CDR3 with reference TRBV19 and TRBJ1-5 gives the whole variable domain DGGITQSPKYLFRKEGQNVTLSCEQNLNHDAMYWYRQDPGQGLRLIYYSQIVNDFQKGDIAEGYSVSREKKESFPLTVTSAQKNPTAFYLCASSTPRGGGQPQHFGDGTRLSIL.